What follows are 17 T cell receptor beta chains derived from one specimen sequenced in a study of shared clonotypes between healthy human individuals. Method: immunoSEQ multiplex PCR; TCRdb's copy keeps in-frame clones and lacks some. The table has some 1.5 million clones, 95% to 99% seen once. The sequencing sample was made of naive CD4+ T cells sorted from blood. Subset described: CD45RA+ positively selected. Receptors originate from a man younger than 45 in good health.

The chain carries TRBV2 and TRBJ1-5; 7 bases match TRBD1. CDR3 length equals 13 residues. Germline V lookup: CDR1 SNHLY, CDR2 FYNNEI. The junction had 8 bases not matched to a gene; V was cut back by 7 bases and J by 8 bases. CDR3 amino acids: CASTRQGKEPQHF. The CDR3 DNA sequence: TGTGCCAGCACTCGACAGGGTAAGGAGCCCCAGCATTTT.

This clone was seen just once. The chain has TRBV5-1 and TRBJ1-1; D might be TRBD1 (5 bases). V lost 2 bases and J lost 1, with 15 bases in between. The CDR3 extends over 16 amino acids. From germline, CDR1 is SGHRS and CDR2 YFSETQ. CDR3 amino acids: CASSFKPGPENTEAFF. CDR3 coding DNA: TGCGCCAGCAGCTTCAAACCGGGACCGGAGAACACTGAAGCTTTCTTT. The entire variable domain, with the rest obtained from reference TRBV5-1 and TRBJ1-1, is as follows: KAGVTQTPRYLIKTRGQQVTLSCSPISGHRSVSWYQQTPGQGLQFLFEYFSETQRNKGNFPGRFSGRQFSNSRSEMNVSTLELGDSALYLCASSFKPGPENTEAFFGQGTRLTVV.

V and J are TRBV7-8 and TRBJ2-1; 7 bases agree with TRBD2. The CDR3 contains 16 residues. Germline CDR1 is SGHVS and CDR2 is FQNEAQ. J was trimmed by 4 bases and V by 8 bases; bases with no gene match: 14. The CDR3 region has the DNA TGTGCCAGCTTCCGGCGCCGGGCTAGCGGATACAATGAGCAGTTCTTC. Its protein is CASFRRRASGYNEQFF. Together with reference TRBV7-8 and TRBJ2-1, the CDR3 gives the full variable domain: GAGVSQSPRYKVAKRGQDVALRCDPISGHVSLFWYQQALGQGPEFLTYFQNEAQLDKSGLPSDRFFAERPEGSVSTLKIQRTQQEDSAVYLCASFRRRASGYNEQFFGPGTRLTVL.

The J gene is TRBJ2-7, the V gene TRBV5-4; D not resolved. Germline V gives CDR1 SGHNT, CDR2 YYREEE (reference sequence). This CDR3 region has 13 residues. V was cut by 1 base and J by 5 bases, with 10 bases left in between. For the CDR3, the DNA is TGTGCCAGCAGCTTGTCTGGTGTCAACGAGCAGTACTTC. Encoded protein: CASSLSGVNEQYF.

The chain has TRBV7-9 and TRBJ1-5; TRBD1 aligns across 7 bases. The CDR3 is 15 amino acids. Unmatched junction bases numbered 8, after V lost 5 bases and J lost 4 bases. The germline V gene encodes CDR1 SEHNR and CDR2 FQNEAQ (reference sequence). The CDR3: CASSPSTGRNQPQHF. The CDR3 nucleotides are TGTGCCAGCAGCCCTTCGACAGGGAGGAATCAGCCCCAGCATTTT.

Points on this clone: Other DNA sequences in this sample translate to the same CDR3. CDR3: CASSDRTAQETQYF. Here the CDR3 DNA reads TGTGCCAGCAGTGATCGGACAGCACAAGAGACCCAGTACTTC. The chain is built from TRBV2 and TRBJ2-5; D is possibly TRBD1 (6 bases). The CDR3 has 14 residues. V was cut by 3 bases and J by 2 bases, with 10 bases left in between. The germline CDR1 and CDR2 sequences are SNHLY and FYNNEI.

About this clone: Different DNA sequences within this sample yield the same CDR3. CDR3 protein: CSGGDTEAFF. CDR3 nucleotide sequence: TGCAGCGGAGGGGACACTGAAGCTTTCTTT. The chain recombines TRBV29-1 with TRBJ1-1; maybe TRBD1 (5 bases). Germline-derived CDR1 and CDR2 are SQVTM and ANQGSEA. V lost 7 bases and J 3 bases, leaving 6 bases between the germline ends. This CDR3 is built from 10 residues.

This clone was observed once. This sequence joins TRBV7-2 and TRBJ2-1; 10 nucleotides line up with TRBD1. Per germline, CDR1 SGHTA and CDR2 FQGNSA. J lost 5 bases, V lost 1 base, and 5 bases had no gene match. The CDR3 runs to 16 residues. The CDR3 coding sequence is TGTGCCAGCAGCTTAGTAGCGGGACAGGGGAACAATGAGCAGTTCTTC. Its translation is CASSLVAGQGNNEQFF.

This rearrangement joins TRBV7-2 to TRBJ1-5; D remains ambiguous. Germline lookup yields CDR1 SGHTA and CDR2 FQGNSA. The CDR3 runs to 15 residues. V dropped 1 base and J dropped 3 bases, with 10 bases sitting between them. CDR3: CASSLGSRSNQPQHF. The CDR3 nucleotides read TGTGCCAGCAGCTTAGGCAGCAGATCCAATCAGCCCCAGCATTTT.

CDR3 DNA: TGTGCCAGTAGGATGACAGGGGAGGCTCAGCCCCAGCATTTT. Protein product: CASRMTGEAQPQHF. This chain uses TRBV19 with TRBJ1-5; 8 bases map to TRBD1. The germline V gene has CDR1 LNHDA and CDR2 SQIVND (reference sequence). This CDR3 has 14 amino acids. The trim removed 6 bases at V and 6 bases at J, leaving 7 bases unmatched.

V gene TRBV18 combines with J gene TRBJ2-1; D assignment may be TRBD1 or TRBD2 (6 bases each). The CDR3 has 13 amino acids. V lost 6 bases and J 7 bases, leaving 13 bases between the germline ends. Germline assignment: CDR1 KGHSH and CDR2 LQKENI. In nucleotides, the CDR3 is TGTGCCAGCTCCTCACGAGGGGGGAATGAGCAGTTCTTC. Translating it yields CASSSRGGNEQFF.

This chain uses TRBV29-1 with TRBJ1-5; the D is unclear. Germline V gene sequence: CDR1 SQVTM, CDR2 ANQGSEA. Trimming stripped 1 base from V and 0 bases from J, with 7 bases between. The CDR3 extends over 14 amino acids. CDR3: CSVEGAASNQPQHF. CDR3 sequence (DNA): TGCAGCGTTGAAGGCGCAGCTAGCAATCAGCCCCAGCATTTT.

The V call is TRBV2, the J call TRBJ2-7, with D possibly matching TRBD1 (5 bases). Germline V gene data show CDR1 as SNHLY and CDR2 as FYNNEI. V shed 4 bases and J shed 6 bases, with 13 bases lying between them. The CDR3 runs 13 residues. The CDR3 sequence: CASSGQGPSEQYF. CDR3 bases: TGTGCCAGCAGTGGTCAGGGCCCCAGCGAGCAGTACTTC.

The V and J genes are TRBV19 and TRBJ1-2; 12 positions agree with TRBD1. From germline, CDR1 is LNHDA and CDR2 SQIVND (reference sequence). V was clipped by 4 bases and J by 4 bases; unmatched bases: 7. The CDR3 runs 16 residues. The CDR3 DNA follows: TGTGCCAGTAGTAAAACCGGGACAGGGGGCCGCTATGGCTACACCTTC. This translates into CASSKTGTGGRYGYTF.

This rearrangement joins TRBV14 to TRBJ2-2, with 14 bases matching TRBD2. This CDR3 has 19 amino acids. Germline values: CDR1 SGHDN, CDR2 FVKESK. The ends lost 4 bases at V and 6 bases at J; junction bases unmatched: 13. In DNA, the CDR3 is TGTGCCAGCAGCCTTCGACTAGCGGGAGGGGCTACGTCCCCCGGGGAGCTGTTTTTT. It translates to CASSLRLAGGATSPGELFF.

The chain joins TRBV7-3 to TRBJ2-2; D remains ambiguous. Germline V lookup: CDR1 SGHTA, CDR2 FQGTGA. This CDR3 contains 14 residues. Trimming removed 0 bases from V and 1 base from J, with 3 bases in between. The CDR3 reads CASSLTLNTGELFF. The CDR3 bases are TGTGCCAGCAGCTTAACACTGAACACCGGGGAGCTGTTTTTT.

This chain joins TRBV4-2 and TRBJ2-5; 12 nucleotides agree with TRBD2. Trimming at V came to 1 base and at J to 5 bases, leaving 23 bases not matched to a gene. CDR1 and CDR2 (germline): LGHNA, YNFKEQ. The CDR3 covers 22 residues. CDR3 in amino acids: CASSQVSGGGLTSGSLRETQYF. The CDR3 DNA follows: TGTGCCAGCAGCCAAGTATCGGGAGGGGGGTTGACTAGCGGGAGTCTTCGGGAGACCCAGTACTTC.